The clone carrying this T cell receptor (beta chain) was found once. The entry originates in a study of cytomegalovirus exposure and HLA in healthy donors. In germline, CDR1 is SGHTA, CDR2 FQGNSA. The ends were cut back, 11 bases at V and 6 bases at J, with 17 bases in the middle. CDR3 length: 12 amino acids. 60 Vbeta and 13 Jbeta primers were used in PCR. Sequencing was performed with immunoSEQ multiplex PCR; in TCRdb, only in-frame clones are kept and a portion is missing. Of roughly 150,000 clones listed, just over 75% were seen once; the top ten hold less than 2%. The specimen sequenced was PBMCs. The gene calls are TRBV7-2 and TRBJ2-7; no reliable D call. The sequence was collected from a man aged 40-50 years in good health and CMV-seronegative. CDR3 residues: CAGGLPYGEQYF. CDR3 coding DNA: TGTGCCGGCGGCCTACCTTACGGCGAGCAGTACTTC.